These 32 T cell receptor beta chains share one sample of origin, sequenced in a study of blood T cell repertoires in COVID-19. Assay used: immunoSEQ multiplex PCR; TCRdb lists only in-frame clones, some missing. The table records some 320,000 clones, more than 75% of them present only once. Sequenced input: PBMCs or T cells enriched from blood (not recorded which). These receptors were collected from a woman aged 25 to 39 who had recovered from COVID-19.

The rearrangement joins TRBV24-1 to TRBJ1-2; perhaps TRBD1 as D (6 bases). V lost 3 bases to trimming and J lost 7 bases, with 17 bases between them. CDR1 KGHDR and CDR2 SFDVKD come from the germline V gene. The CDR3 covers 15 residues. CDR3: CATSDSDRPSGGYTF. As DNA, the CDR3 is TGTGCCACCAGTGATAGTGACAGGCCCAGTGGTGGCTACACCTTC.

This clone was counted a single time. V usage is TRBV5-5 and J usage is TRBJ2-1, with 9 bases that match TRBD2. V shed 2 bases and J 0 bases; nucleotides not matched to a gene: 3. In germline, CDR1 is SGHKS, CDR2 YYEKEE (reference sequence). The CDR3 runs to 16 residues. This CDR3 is CASSLSSGVSYNEQFF. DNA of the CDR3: TGTGCCAGCAGCTTATCTAGCGGGGTCTCCTACAATGAGCAGTTCTTC.

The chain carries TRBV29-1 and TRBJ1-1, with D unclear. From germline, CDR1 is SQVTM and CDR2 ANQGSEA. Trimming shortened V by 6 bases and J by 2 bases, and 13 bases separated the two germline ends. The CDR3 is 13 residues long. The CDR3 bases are TGCAGCGTGGCTGGAGTCCTCAACACTGAAGCTTTCTTT. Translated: CSVAGVLNTEAFF.

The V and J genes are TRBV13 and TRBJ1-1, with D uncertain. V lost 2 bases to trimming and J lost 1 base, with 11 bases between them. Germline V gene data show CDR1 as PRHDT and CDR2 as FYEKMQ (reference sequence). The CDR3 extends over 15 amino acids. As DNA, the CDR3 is TGTGCCAGCAGCTTACGCCCTCGGGGGAACACTGAAGCTTTCTTT. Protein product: CASSLRPRGNTEAFF.

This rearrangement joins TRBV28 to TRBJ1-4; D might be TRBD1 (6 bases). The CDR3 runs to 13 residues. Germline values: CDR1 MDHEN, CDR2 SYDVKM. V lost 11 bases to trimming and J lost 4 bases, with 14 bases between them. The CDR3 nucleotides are TGTGCCTCGGGGGGCGCGAGTAATGAAAAACTGTTTTTT. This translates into CASGGASNEKLFF.

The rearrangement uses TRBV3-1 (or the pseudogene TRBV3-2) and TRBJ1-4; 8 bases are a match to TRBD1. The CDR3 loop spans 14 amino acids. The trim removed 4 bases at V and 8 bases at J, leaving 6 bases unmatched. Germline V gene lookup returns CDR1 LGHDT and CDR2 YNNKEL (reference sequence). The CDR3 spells CASSPDRVGEKLFF. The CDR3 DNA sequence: TGTGCCAGCAGCCCGGACAGGGTTGGGGAAAAACTGTTTTTT.

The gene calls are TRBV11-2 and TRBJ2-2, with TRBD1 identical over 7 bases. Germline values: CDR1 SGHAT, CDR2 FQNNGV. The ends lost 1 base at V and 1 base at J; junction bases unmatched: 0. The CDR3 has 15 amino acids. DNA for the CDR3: TGTGCCAGCAGCTTAGGGACAGGGAACACCGGGGAGCTGTTTTTT. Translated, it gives CASSLGTGNTGELFF.

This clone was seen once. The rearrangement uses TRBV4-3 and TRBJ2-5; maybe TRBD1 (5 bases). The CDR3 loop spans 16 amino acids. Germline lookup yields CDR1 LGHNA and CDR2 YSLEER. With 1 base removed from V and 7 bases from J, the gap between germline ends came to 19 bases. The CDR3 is CASSQGSGSAQGTQYF. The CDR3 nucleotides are TGCGCCAGCAGCCAAGGCTCTGGCAGCGCCCAGGGGACCCAGTACTTC.

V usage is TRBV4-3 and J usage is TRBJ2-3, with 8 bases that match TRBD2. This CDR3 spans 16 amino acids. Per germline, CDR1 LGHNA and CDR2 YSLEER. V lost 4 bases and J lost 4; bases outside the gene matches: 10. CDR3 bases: TGCGCCAGCAGCCCCTTAGCGGGGTCTGGGGCAGATACGCAGTATTTT. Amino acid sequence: CASSPLAGSGADTQYF.

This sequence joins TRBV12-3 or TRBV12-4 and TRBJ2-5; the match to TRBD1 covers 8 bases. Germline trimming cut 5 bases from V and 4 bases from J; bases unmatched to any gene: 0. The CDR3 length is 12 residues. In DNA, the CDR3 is TGTGCCAGCAGTGGACAGGGAGAGACCCAGTACTTC. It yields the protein CASSGQGETQYF.

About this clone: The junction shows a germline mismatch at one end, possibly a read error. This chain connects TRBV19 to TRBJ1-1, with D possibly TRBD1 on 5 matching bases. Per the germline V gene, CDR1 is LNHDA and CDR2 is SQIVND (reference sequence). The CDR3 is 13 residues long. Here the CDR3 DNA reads TGTGCCAGTAGTTTGACAGACCAACGCGGGGCTTTTTTT. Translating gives CASSLTDQRGAFF. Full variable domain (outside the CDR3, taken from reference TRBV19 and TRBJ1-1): DGGITQSPKYLFRKEGQNVTLSCEQNLNHDAMYWYRQDPGQGLRLIYYSQIVNDFQKGDIAEGYSVSREKKESFPLTVTSAQKNPTAFYLCASSLTDQRGAFFGQGTRLTVV.

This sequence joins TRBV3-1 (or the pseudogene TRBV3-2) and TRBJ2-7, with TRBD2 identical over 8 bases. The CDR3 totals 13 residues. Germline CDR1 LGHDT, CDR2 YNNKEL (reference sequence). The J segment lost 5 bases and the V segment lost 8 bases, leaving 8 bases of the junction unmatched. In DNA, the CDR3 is TGTGCCAGCTGTAATAGCGGGGAGAACGAGCAGTACTTC. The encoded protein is CASCNSGENEQYF.

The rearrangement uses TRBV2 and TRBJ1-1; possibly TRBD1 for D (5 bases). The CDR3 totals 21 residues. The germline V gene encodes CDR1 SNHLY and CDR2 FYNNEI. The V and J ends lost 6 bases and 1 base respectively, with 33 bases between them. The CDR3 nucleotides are TGTGCCAGCAGGGCGGGGACCCGCATTAGTCAAGGAGGTGGACAGAACACTGAAGCTTTCTTT. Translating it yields CASRAGTRISQGGGQNTEAFF.

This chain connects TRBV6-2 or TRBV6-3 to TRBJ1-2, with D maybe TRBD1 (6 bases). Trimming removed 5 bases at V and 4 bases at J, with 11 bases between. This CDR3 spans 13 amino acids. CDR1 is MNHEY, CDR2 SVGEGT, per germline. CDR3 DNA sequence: TGTGCCAGCAGTCCAGGGGCCGCCTATGGCTACACCTTC. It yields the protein CASSPGAAYGYTF.

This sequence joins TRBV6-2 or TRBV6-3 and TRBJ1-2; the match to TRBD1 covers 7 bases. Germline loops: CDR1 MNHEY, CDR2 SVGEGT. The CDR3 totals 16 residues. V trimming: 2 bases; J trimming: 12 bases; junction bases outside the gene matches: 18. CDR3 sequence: CASSYIQGDRPNPHTF. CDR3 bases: TGTGCCAGCAGTTACATTCAGGGGGACAGACCAAATCCACACACCTTC.

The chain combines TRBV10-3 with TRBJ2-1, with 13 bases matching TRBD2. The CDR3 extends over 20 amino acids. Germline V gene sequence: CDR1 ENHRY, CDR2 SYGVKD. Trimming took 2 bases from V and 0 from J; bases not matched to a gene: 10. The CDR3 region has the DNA TGTGCCATCAGTGAGACTTTGACTAGCGGGGGGCCAATCTCCTACAATGAGCAGTTCTTC. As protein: CAISETLTSGGPISYNEQFF.

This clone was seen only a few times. CDR3 DNA sequence: TGTGCCAGCAGTTATGACTCCTCGATAGGCTACGAGCAGTACTTC. Its translation: CASSYDSSIGYEQYF. The chain links TRBV2 to TRBJ2-7, with D unresolved. V lost 5 bases and J 3 bases, leaving 17 bases between the germline ends. CDR3 length equals 15 residues. CDR1 SNHLY and CDR2 FYNNEI come from the germline V gene.

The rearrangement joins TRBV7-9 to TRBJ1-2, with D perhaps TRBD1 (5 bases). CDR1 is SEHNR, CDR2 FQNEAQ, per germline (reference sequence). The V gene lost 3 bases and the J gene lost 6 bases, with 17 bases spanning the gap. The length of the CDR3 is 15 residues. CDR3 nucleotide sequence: TGTGCCAGCAGCTTCTATGGGGCCTCCCCGCATGGCTACACCTTC. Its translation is CASSFYGASPHGYTF.

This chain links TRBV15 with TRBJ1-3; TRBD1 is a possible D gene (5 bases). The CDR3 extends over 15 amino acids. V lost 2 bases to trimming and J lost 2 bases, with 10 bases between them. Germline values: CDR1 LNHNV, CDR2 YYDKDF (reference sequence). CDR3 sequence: CATSRQGKPGNTIYF. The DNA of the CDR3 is TGTGCCACCAGCAGACAGGGCAAGCCTGGAAACACCATATATTTT.

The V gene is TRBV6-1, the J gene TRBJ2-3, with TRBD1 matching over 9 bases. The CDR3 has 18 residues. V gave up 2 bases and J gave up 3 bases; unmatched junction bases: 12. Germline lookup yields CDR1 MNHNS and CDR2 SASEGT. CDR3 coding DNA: TGTGCCAGCAGTGAAACAGGGGGCAGTTTCAGAGTTACAGATACGCAGTATTTT. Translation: CASSETGGSFRVTDTQYF.

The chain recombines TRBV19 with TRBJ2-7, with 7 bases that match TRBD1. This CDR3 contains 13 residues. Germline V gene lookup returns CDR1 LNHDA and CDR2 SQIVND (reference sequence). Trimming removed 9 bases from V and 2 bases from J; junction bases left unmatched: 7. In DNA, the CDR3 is TGTGCCAGCCGGCGGCAGGGGGCCTACGAGCAGTACTTC. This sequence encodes CASRRQGAYEQYF. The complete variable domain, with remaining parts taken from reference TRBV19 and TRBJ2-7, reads DGGITQSPKYLFRKEGQNVTLSCEQNLNHDAMYWYRQDPGQGLRLIYYSQIVNDFQKGDIAEGYSVSREKKESFPLTVTSAQKNPTAFYLCASRRQGAYEQYFGPGTRLTVT.

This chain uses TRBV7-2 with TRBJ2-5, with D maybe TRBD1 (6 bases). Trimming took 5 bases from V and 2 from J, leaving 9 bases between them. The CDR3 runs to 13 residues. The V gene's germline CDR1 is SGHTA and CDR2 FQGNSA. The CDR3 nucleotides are TGTGCCAGCAGCCGGGACAAACAAGAGACCCAGTACTTC. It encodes CASSRDKQETQYF. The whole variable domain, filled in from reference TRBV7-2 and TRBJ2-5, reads GAGVSQSPSNKVTEKGKDVELRCDPISGHTALYWYRQSLGQGLEFLIYFQGNSAPDKSGLPSDRFSAERTGGSVSTLTIQRTQQEDSAVYLCASSRDKQETQYFGPGTRLLVL.

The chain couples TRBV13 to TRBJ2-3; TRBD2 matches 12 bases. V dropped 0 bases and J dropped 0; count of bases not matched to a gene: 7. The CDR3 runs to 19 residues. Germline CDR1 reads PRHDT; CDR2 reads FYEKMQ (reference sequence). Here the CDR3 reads CASSLGRTSGARSTDTQYF. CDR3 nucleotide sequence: TGTGCCAGCAGCTTAGGCCGGACTAGCGGGGCCCGTAGCACAGATACGCAGTATTTT.

The CDR3, as DNA: TGTGCCAGCAGTACTAGCGGGGGGTACGAGCAGTACTTC. It is translated as CASSTSGGYEQYF. V gene TRBV12-3 or TRBV12-4 combines with J gene TRBJ2-7; TRBD2 aligns across 12 bases. The CDR3 totals 13 residues. Trimming cost V 5 bases and J 4 bases; bases outside gene matches: 0.

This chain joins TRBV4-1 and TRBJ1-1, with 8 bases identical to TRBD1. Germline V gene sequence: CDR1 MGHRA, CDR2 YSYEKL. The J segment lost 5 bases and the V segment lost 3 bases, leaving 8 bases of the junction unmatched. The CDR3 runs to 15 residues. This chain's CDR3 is CASSQTDRAGTEAFF. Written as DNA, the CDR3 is TGCGCCAGCAGCCAGACGGACAGGGCTGGGACTGAAGCTTTCTTT.

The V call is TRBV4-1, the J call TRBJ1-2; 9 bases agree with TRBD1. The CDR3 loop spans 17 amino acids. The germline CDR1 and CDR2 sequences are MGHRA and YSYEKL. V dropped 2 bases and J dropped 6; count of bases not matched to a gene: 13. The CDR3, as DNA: TGCGCCAGCAGCCAACGCACCACAGGACAGGGGATTGATGGCTACACCTTC. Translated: CASSQRTTGQGIDGYTF.

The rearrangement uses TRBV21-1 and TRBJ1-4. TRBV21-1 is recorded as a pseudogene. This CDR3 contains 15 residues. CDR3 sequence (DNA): TGTGCCACCCCCGGGGATTGGGGTCGTGAGGAAAAACTGTTTTTT. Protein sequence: CATPGDWGREEKLFF.

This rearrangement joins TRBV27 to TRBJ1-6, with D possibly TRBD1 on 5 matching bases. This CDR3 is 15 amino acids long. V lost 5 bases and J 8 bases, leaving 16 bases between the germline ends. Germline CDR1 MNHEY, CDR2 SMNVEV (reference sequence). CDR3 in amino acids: CASSRTGTGDSPLHF. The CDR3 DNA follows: TGTGCCAGCAGTCGAACCGGGACGGGGGATTCACCCCTCCACTTT.

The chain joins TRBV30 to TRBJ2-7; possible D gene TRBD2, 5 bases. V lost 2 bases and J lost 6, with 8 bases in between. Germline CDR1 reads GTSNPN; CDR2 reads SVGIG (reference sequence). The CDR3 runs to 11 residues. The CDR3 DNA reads TGTGCCTGGAGTAAAAGCGGCGAGCAGTACTTC. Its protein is CAWSKSGEQYF.

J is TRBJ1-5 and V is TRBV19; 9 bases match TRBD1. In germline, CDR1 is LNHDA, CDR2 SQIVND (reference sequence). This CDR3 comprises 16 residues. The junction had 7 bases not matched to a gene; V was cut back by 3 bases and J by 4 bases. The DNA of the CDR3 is TGTGCCAGTAGTATGGAGGGGACAGGGAGTAATCAGCCCCAGCATTTT. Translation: CASSMEGTGSNQPQHF.

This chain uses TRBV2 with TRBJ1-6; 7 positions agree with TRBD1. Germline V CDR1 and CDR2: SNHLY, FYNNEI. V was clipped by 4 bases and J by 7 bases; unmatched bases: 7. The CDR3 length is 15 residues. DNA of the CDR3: TGTGCCAGCAGTGTTATAGGGGGCCACAATTCACCCCTCCACTTT. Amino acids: CASSVIGGHNSPLHF.

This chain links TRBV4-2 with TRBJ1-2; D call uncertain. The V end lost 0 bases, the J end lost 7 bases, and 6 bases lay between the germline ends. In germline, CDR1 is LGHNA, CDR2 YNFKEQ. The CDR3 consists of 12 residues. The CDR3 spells CASSQDAGGYTF. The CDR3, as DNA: TGTGCCAGCAGCCAAGATGCGGGTGGCTACACCTTC.